The sequence of this T cell receptor (beta chain) was determined in a study of tumor and adjacent non-tumor tissue in lung cancer. TCRbeta libraries were built with three rounds of nested PCR, modified from ARM-PCR. TCRdb re-derived calls from the multiplex PCR reads in MiXCR, one entry per CDR3 protein. This table has 70,000 to 90,000 distinct CDR3 sequences, approximately 78% appearing once. Germline V gene lookup returns CDR1 MNHNS and CDR2 SASEGT. This CDR3 has 16 amino acids. Regarding this clonotype: At one end the junction does not follow the germline gene, possibly because of a read error.

This sample's RNA came from whole unsorted tissue. More than 3 cm separated this lung sample from the edge of the tumor. The TCR originated in a man in his fifties or sixties with non-small cell lung cancer. The sample consisted of distant non-tumor lung tissue. V and J are TRBV6-1 and TRBJ2-3, with 11 bases lining up with TRBD2. The CDR3 nucleotides are TGTGCCAACAGTGAGACCTTAGCGGGAGGGCGCGATACGCAGTATTTT. It codes for CANSETLAGGRDTQYF.